The source of this T cell receptor beta chain is a study of T cells in Graves' hyperthyroidism and ophthalmopathy. Study-wide results and caveats: Researchers found most expanded thyroid clonotypes above 0.001 in blood as well. The model's output predicted ophthalmopathy at a median of 6.5 months prior to onset.

A word on this clonotype: Its target is not known.

Amplified regions were TCR beta CDR3 sequences from RNA transcripts. Primed by the HTBI set, a first-round RT-PCR was run on the TCR CDR3. TCRdb re-called the multiplex PCR reads through MiXCR, storing one row per CDR3 protein. The sample has fewer than 350,000 distinct CDR3 sequences, about 13% seen once. Hyperthyroidism patients were newly diagnosed, had disease duration under 2 months, and were aged 18 to 65 years. This CDR3 comprises 12 residues. V dropped 5 bases and J dropped 9 bases, with 14 bases sitting between them. Germline lookup yields CDR1 MNHEY and CDR2 SVGEGT. The V gene is TRBV6-2 or TRBV6-3, the J gene TRBJ2-7; D might be TRBD2 (5 bases). This sequence originates from a middle-aged woman with Graves' hyperthyroidism. Sequencing input: blood. DNA for the CDR3: TGTGCCAGCAGTGTACCGGGGATAAGGCAGTACTTC. It codes for CASSVPGIRQYF.